These T cell receptor beta chains were read from a single sample in a study of monozygotic twins with cystic fibrosis. Profiling relied on immunoSEQ multiplex PCR, and the TCRdb table lists in-frame clones only, not all of them. Of roughly 14,000 clones in the sample, roughly 98% were seen once. The sample taken for sequencing was blood. These receptors all come from a girl aged 2-10 years with cystic fibrosis. The CDR3 runs from the conserved cysteine through the conserved F or W. The order of the fields is clone size, J gene, D gene, V gene, CDR3 protein. D genes are given only for firm matches. Clone size appears in some rows only: once, few, many, or a class for an expanded clone.

NA	TRBJ2-1	TRBD1	TRBV5-4	CASSRQGYNEQFF
NA	TRBJ2-3	TRBD2	TRBV28	CASSELAGVADTQYF
NA	TRBJ2-1	NA	TRBV13	CASRHSTGYNEQFF
NA	TRBJ1-1	NA	TRBV2	CASSERRFTEAFF
NA	TRBJ2-7	TRBD2	TRBV5-4	CASSLASGAGGFSRDEQYF
NA	TRBJ2-7	NA	TRBV7-2	CASSLAGIKQYF
NA	TRBJ1-2	TRBD1	TRBV7-2	CASSPTGVGYTF
NA	TRBJ1-5	NA	TRBV28	CASSLRGGYSNQPQHF
once	TRBJ2-1	TRBD2	TRBV5-1	CASSFTASGREQFF
NA	TRBJ2-7	NA	TRBV11-2	CASSLAQGTYEQYF
NA	TRBJ1-1	NA	TRBV6-5	CASSYQTGNTEAFF
NA	TRBJ2-1	TRBD2	TRBV6-5	CASRLAGGSEQFF
NA	TRBJ2-2	TRBD1	TRBV29-1	CSVVLTGTTGELFF
once	TRBJ2-7	TRBD1	TRBV7-2	CASPTGGANYEQYF